This is a list of T cell receptor beta chains from one sample in a study of identifying expanded T cells in peripheral blood. Data came from immunoSEQ multiplex PCR; TCRdb stores just in-frame clones and leaves some out. Of around 50,000 clones listed, approximately 89% are singletons. Sequencing input: blood. These receptors came from a person aged 18 to 75 in good health. The CDR3 runs from the conserved cysteine through the conserved F or W. The D gene is left open where the match is weak. Clone size appears in some rows only: once, few, many, or a class for an expanded clone.

>.|.|TRBV29-1|TRBJ2-2
CSVTRNTGELFF
TGCAGCGTTACCAGAAACACCGGGGAGCTGTTTTTT
>once|.|TRBV5-1|TRBJ2-6
CASSLDGNGANVLTF
TGCGCCAGCAGCTTGGATGGAAATGGGGCCAACGTCCTGACTTTC
>.|.|TRBV9|TRBJ2-2
CASSVALSGELFF
TGTGCCAGCAGCGTAGCTTTGTCCGGGGAGCTGTTTTTT
>.|TRBD1|TRBV28|TRBJ2-5
CASSLQGARETQYF
TGTGCCAGCAGTCTACAGGGGGCGCGAGAGACCCAGTACTTC
>.|.|TRBV19|TRBJ2-1
CASSISVDYYNEQFF
TGTGCCAGTAGTATAAGCGTGGACTACTACAATGAGCAGTTCTTC
>.|.|TRBV11-2|TRBJ2-2
CASSLGTGELFF
TGTGCCAGCAGCTTAGGAACCGGGGAGCTGTTTTTT
>.|.|TRBV5-1|TRBJ1-1
CASSSHMLNTEAFF
TGCGCCAGCAGCTCCCACATGTTGAACACTGAAGCTTTCTTT
>.|.|TRBV21-1|TRBJ2-3
CASTPGQGSTTQYF
TGTGCCAGCACACCCGGACAGGGTTCGACGACGCAGTATTTT
>.|TRBD1|TRBV5-1|TRBJ2-1
CASSLEGTGGNEQFF
TGCGCCAGCAGCTTGGAGGGGACAGGGGGCAATGAGCAGTTCTTC
>.|.|TRBV5-6|TRBJ2-3
CASSFSGSDTQYF
TGTGCCAGCAGCTTTTCAGGGTCGGATACGCAGTATTTT
>.|TRBD2|TRBV2|TRBJ2-1
CASSELAGGLADEQFF
TGTGCCAGCAGTGAACTAGCGGGGGGGCTAGCCGATGAGCAGTTCTTC
>few|TRBD1|TRBV2|TRBJ2-5
CASSRDRGFGETQYF
TGTGCCAGCAGCCGCGACAGGGGGTTCGGGGAGACCCAGTACTTC
>.|TRBD1|TRBV7-8|TRBJ1-2
CASSLGTESHGYTF
TGTGCCAGCAGCCTCGGGACAGAGAGTCATGGCTACACCTTC
>.|TRBD1|TRBV5-1|TRBJ2-5
CASSLSGTGSVETQYF
TGCGCCAGCAGCTTGTCTGGGACAGGGAGTGTCGAGACCCAGTACTTC
>few|.|TRBV29-1|TRBJ2-1
CSVEDVKGGHNEQFF
TGCAGCGTTGAAGATGTGAAGGGAGGACACAATGAGCAGTTCTTC
>.|TRBD2|TRBV5-8|TRBJ2-5
CASSFRYGGETQYF
TGTGCCAGCAGCTTTCGTTACGGGGGGGAGACCCAGTACTTC
>.|.|TRBV5-4|TRBJ2-5
CASSLSADEGETQYF
TGTGCCAGCAGCCTCTCGGCGGATGAAGGAGAGACCCAGTACTTC
>.|.|TRBV28|TRBJ2-1
CASRPGLWNEQFF
TGTGCGAGCCGCCCGGGACTCTGGAATGAGCAGTTCTTC
>.|.|TRBV27|TRBJ1-4
CASSLSLSTNEKLFF
TGTGCCAGCAGTTTATCGCTTTCAACTAATGAAAAACTGTTTTTT
>few|.|TRBV7-5|TRBJ2-5
CVRSLGYYHAADQETQYF
TGTGTCAGAAGCTTAGGATATTATCACGCGGCGGACCAAGAGACCCAGTACTTC
>.|TRBD1|TRBV5-1|TRBJ1-6
CASRAGQGNSPLHF
TGCGCCAGCAGGGCCGGACAGGGAAATTCACCCCTCCACTTT
>.|TRBD1|TRBV28|TRBJ1-1
CATSSLTGWNTEAFF
TGTGCCACCTCATCCCTGACAGGGTGGAACACTGAAGCTTTCTTT
>.|.|TRBV28|TRBJ1-4
CASRSPLEKLFF
TGTGCCAGCAGGTCACCCCTTGAAAAACTGTTTTTT
>.|TRBD1|TRBV18|TRBJ2-3
CASSPRHVAGGGHTQYF
TGTGCCAGCTCACCACGGCACGTTGCAGGGGGCGGACATACGCAGTATTTT
>.|.|TRBV28|TRBJ2-7
CASSPKSEQYF
TGTGCCAGCAGTCCTAAATCCGAGCAGTACTTC
>.|TRBD2|TRBV6-1|TRBJ2-1
CASSTRGLAGVEQFF
TGTGCCAGCAGCACCCGAGGACTAGCGGGAGTGGAGCAGTTCTTC
>few|.|TRBV6-6|TRBJ2-1
CASSYSISNEQFF
TGTGCCAGCAGTTACTCGATTAGCAATGAGCAGTTCTTC
>.|.|TRBV27|TRBJ1-1
CASSLTGSTEAFF
TGTGCCAGCAGTTTAACAGGGAGCACTGAAGCTTTCTTT
>few|TRBD1|TRBV6-5|TRBJ2-2
CASSRDRDVGELFF
TGTGCCAGCAGCCGCGACAGGGACGTCGGGGAGCTGTTTTTT
>once|.|TRBV6-5|TRBJ1-1
CASREIGGPDTEAFF
TGTGCCAGCAGAGAGATAGGGGGTCCGGACACTGAAGCTTTCTTT
>.|.|TRBV15|TRBJ2-7
CATSRDFQGTYEQYF
TGTGCCACCAGCAGAGATTTCCAGGGTACCTACGAGCAGTACTTC
>once|.|TRBV9|TRBJ2-1
CASSVTSRNEQFF
TGTGCCAGCAGCGTCACTAGTCGCAATGAGCAGTTCTTC
>.|.|TRBV11-2|TRBJ1-4
CASSRRNEKLFF
TGTGCCAGCAGCCGCCGTAATGAAAAACTGTTTTTT
>once|.|TRBV11-2|TRBJ2-6
CASSLDTGYSGANVLTF
TGTGCCAGCAGCTTAGATACAGGCTACTCTGGGGCCAACGTCCTGACTTTC
>.|.|TRBV30|TRBJ2-1
CAWSESGGLTYNEQFF
TGTGCCTGGAGTGAATCTGGGGGCCTTACCTACAATGAGCAGTTCTTC
>.|.|TRBV27|TRBJ1-2
CASSLSRTSPAYTF
TGTGCCAGCAGTTTATCAAGGACATCCCCCGCCTACACCTTC